This T cell receptor beta chain was documented in a study of T cells in women clearing cervical HPV infection. Background on the study: For cases, blood was sampled a median approximately 150 days after lesion detection, interquartile range about 90 to 210 days.

A note on this clone: The read comes to an end 3 residues before the CDR3 does, leaving the germline J gene to fill in the end.

Each participant carried one incident cervical HPV16 infection only. CDR1 is LNHDA and CDR2 is SQIVND in the germline V gene (reference sequence). The CDR3 totals 19 residues. V lost 7 bases and J lost 0, with 22 bases in between. Here immunoSEQ multiplex PCR was the method, and the copy in TCRdb shows in-frame clones only, minus some. The sample table sets out roughly 38,000 clones. The clonotype was recovered from a woman between 18 and 75 years old with a cervical HPV16 infection that either progressed to CIN3+ or cleared (not recorded which). The chain couples TRBV19 to TRBJ2-6; tentatively, D is TRBD2 (5 bases). Sequencing was carried out using blood buffy coat. Incomplete CDR3 DNA: TGTGCCAGTACCCCCCGACTGTGGAGCGGAGACTCTGGGGCCAACGTC. Amino acid sequence: CASTPRLWSGDSGANV. Given in full, the CDR3 is CASTPRLWSGDSGANVLTF.